This TCR beta chain was obtained from a study of T-cell memory formation after mild COVID-19. The V gene's germline CDR1 is DFQATT and CDR2 SNEGSKA (reference sequence). With 7 bases clipped from V and 6 bases from J, the junction kept 9 bases outside the gene matches. CDR3 length equals 13 residues. Findings of the study overall: A second wave expanding day 15 to 37 was CD4+-biased; contracting clones were balanced. Detection of some responders pre-infection suggested pre-existing cross-reactive memory T cells participated.

Libraries for TCRalpha and TCRbeta carried sample barcodes and unique molecular identifiers via 5'RACE. Via MiXCR, TCRdb re-called the 5' RACE reads, giving one row per CDR3 protein. The repertoire holds a few hundred thousand distinct CDR3 sequences, with roughly 16% as singletons. On this clonotype itself: Its antigen remains unknown.

The chain links TRBV20-1 to TRBJ2-5; 9 nucleotides agree with TRBD2. What was sequenced was PBMCs or a T cell subset sorted from them (not recorded which). This receptor was taken from a man younger than 35 who had mild COVID-19 (a few samples of this study predate the infection). Cell type and time point are not known. CDR3 coding DNA: TGCAGTGTTCCTGGCGGGGGGGCTAAGACCCAGTACTTC. Protein product: CSVPGGGAKTQYF.